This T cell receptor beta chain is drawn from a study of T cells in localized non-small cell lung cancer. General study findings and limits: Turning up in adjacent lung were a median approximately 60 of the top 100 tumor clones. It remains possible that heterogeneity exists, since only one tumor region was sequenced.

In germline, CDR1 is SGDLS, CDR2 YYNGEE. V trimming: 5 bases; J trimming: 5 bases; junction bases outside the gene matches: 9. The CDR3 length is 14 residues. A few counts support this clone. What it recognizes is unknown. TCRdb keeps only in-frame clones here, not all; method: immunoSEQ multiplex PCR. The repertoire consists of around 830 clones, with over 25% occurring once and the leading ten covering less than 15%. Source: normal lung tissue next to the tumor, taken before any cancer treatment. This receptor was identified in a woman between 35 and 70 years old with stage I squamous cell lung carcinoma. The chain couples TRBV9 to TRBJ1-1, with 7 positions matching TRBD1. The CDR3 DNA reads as TGTGCCAGCAGTGAAGACAGGGCATGGACTGAAGCTTTCTTT. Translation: CASSEDRAWTEAFF.